Below are 32 T cell receptor beta chains sequenced from a single sample in a study of cytomegalovirus exposure and HLA in healthy donors. Generated by immunoSEQ multiplex PCR, the TCRdb table keeps only in-frame clones and is missing some. The table shows 210,000 or so clones, with approximately 86% occurring only once. The specimen was PBMCs. The receptors come from a woman between 18 and 29 years old in good health and CMV-seronegative.

This chain joins TRBV2 and TRBJ1-5; 9 bases map to TRBD1. This CDR3 is 14 amino acids long. Losses at the gene ends were 3 bases for V and 7 bases for J; bases not matched to a gene: 4. The germline V gene encodes CDR1 SNHLY and CDR2 FYNNEI. The CDR3 loop reads CASSDTGGWQPQHF. The CDR3 coding sequence is TGTGCCAGCAGTGACACAGGGGGCTGGCAGCCCCAGCATTTT.

The rearrangement joins TRBV9 to TRBJ2-7; D perhaps matches TRBD2 (5 bases). Germline V lookup: CDR1 SGDLS, CDR2 YYNGEE. The CDR3 length is 15 residues. V lost 0 bases and J 3 bases, leaving 13 bases between the germline ends. The CDR3 sequence: CASSVGSSGGYEQYF. As DNA, the CDR3 is TGTGCCAGCAGCGTAGGTTCCAGCGGAGGCTACGAGCAGTACTTC. Together with reference TRBV9 and TRBJ2-7, the CDR3 gives the full variable domain: DSGVTQTPKHLITATGQRVTLRCSPRSGDLSVYWYQQSLDQGLQFLIQYYNGEERAKGNILERFSAQQFPDLHSELNLSSLELGDSALYFCASSVGSSGGYEQYFGPGTRLTVT.

The chain employs TRBV2 and TRBJ2-3; 10 nucleotides line up with TRBD1. The CDR3 has 14 amino acids. Germline loops: CDR1 SNHLY, CDR2 FYNNEI. Trimming cost V 8 bases and J 3 bases; bases outside gene matches: 5. For the CDR3, the DNA is TGTGCCAGCCTACGGGACAGGGGTACAGATACGCAGTATTTT. Protein product: CASLRDRGTDTQYF.

The chain combines TRBV14 with TRBJ2-1; 10 positions match TRBD2. Unmatched junction bases numbered 6, after V lost 2 bases and J lost 8 bases. This CDR3 is 15 amino acids long. Germline CDR1 reads SGHDN; CDR2 reads FVKESK. The CDR3 loop is CASSQLSGRVDEQFF. Here the CDR3 DNA reads TGTGCCAGCAGCCAATTGAGCGGGAGGGTTGATGAGCAGTTCTTC.

This chain uses TRBV4-3 with TRBJ2-1; TRBD2 agrees at 10 bases. This CDR3 spans 16 amino acids. Germline CDR1 is LGHNA and CDR2 is YSLEER. J was trimmed by 7 bases and V by 3 bases; bases with no gene match: 9. The CDR3 DNA follows: TGCGCCAGCAGCCACCTACTAGCGGGGACGGGGAATGAGCAGTTCTTC. This translates into CASSHLLAGTGNEQFF.

The chain employs TRBV7-3 and TRBJ2-2; 8 nucleotides match TRBD2. The CDR3 loop spans 15 amino acids. Germline V CDR1 and CDR2: SGHTA, FQGTGA. J gave up 1 base and V 6 bases, and 4 bases lay outside the gene matches. The CDR3 loop reads CASRVAGGNTGELFF. CDR3 bases: TGTGCCAGCAGAGTCGCGGGGGGGAACACCGGGGAGCTGTTTTTT. The variable domain in full, completed from reference TRBV7-3 and TRBJ2-2, reads GAGVSQTPSNKVTEKGKYVELRCDPISGHTALYWYRQSLGQGPEFLIYFQGTGAADDSGLPNDRFFAVRPEGSVSTLKIQRTERGDSAVYLCASRVAGGNTGELFFGEGSRLTVL.

The chain combines TRBV30 with TRBJ2-7, with 7 bases aligning to TRBD1. The J segment lost 4 bases and the V segment lost 0 bases, leaving 12 bases of the junction unmatched. The CDR3 runs 16 residues. Looked up from germline, CDR1 is GTSNPN and CDR2 is SVGIG (reference sequence). In DNA form, the CDR3 reads TGTGCCTGGAGTGTATATCCCCGGGACAGCTCATACGAGCAGTACTTC. It translates to CAWSVYPRDSSYEQYF.

V gene TRBV19 combines with J gene TRBJ2-1; the match to TRBD2 covers 10 bases. Germline values: CDR1 LNHDA, CDR2 SQIVND (reference sequence). This CDR3 is built from 17 residues. V was clipped by 2 bases and J by 4 bases; unmatched bases: 8. The CDR3 protein is CASSIRGTSAIYNEQFF. The CDR3 bases are TGTGCCAGTAGTATACGGGGGACTAGCGCCATATACAATGAGCAGTTCTTC.

The gene calls are TRBV11-3 and TRBJ2-7, with D tentatively TRBD1 (5 bases). The V end lost 2 bases, the J end lost 1 base, and 6 bases lay between the germline ends. The germline V gene has CDR1 SGHNT and CDR2 YENEEA. The CDR3 is 13 amino acids. CDR3 DNA sequence: TGTGCCAGCAGCTTACAGGGTTCCTACGAGCAGTACTTC. Translation gives CASSLQGSYEQYF.

The V gene is TRBV5-1, the J gene TRBJ2-3; 10 bases line up with TRBD1. V trimming: 0 bases; J trimming: 1 base; junction bases outside the gene matches: 5. The CDR3 runs 17 residues. Germline CDR1 and CDR2: SGHRS and YFSETQ. The CDR3 nucleotides read TGCGCCAGCAGCTTGGCCTCAGGGACAGGGGGCACAGATACGCAGTATTTT. The encoded protein is CASSLASGTGGTDTQYF.

CDR3 nucleotide sequence: TGCAGCGTTCGCGCGGGAGATCCGGGACTAGCGGGAGACTACGAGCAGTACTTC. This encodes CSVRAGDPGLAGDYEQYF. The rearrangement uses TRBV29-1 and TRBJ2-7, with TRBD2 matching 14 bases. The CDR3 extends over 18 amino acids. Trimming took 5 bases from V and 3 from J; bases not matched to a gene: 15. Germline V gene lookup returns CDR1 SQVTM and CDR2 ANQGSEA.

The chain carries TRBV2 and TRBJ2-1; D call uncertain. Germline loops: CDR1 SNHLY, CDR2 FYNNEI. The V and J ends lost 7 bases and 0 bases respectively, with 10 bases between them. The CDR3 totals 14 residues. The DNA of the CDR3 is TGTGCCAGCATCGAACACAACTCCTACAATGAGCAGTTCTTC. Its translation is CASIEHNSYNEQFF.

The chain combines TRBV9 with TRBJ2-7, with D possibly TRBD2 on 6 matching bases. The CDR3 spans 17 residues. Trimming removed 2 bases at V and 3 bases at J, with 21 bases between. Germline CDR1 and CDR2: SGDLS and YYNGEE. For the CDR3, the DNA is TGTGCCAGCAGCGTTATTGGAGGGAGGTTAATGTTCTACGAGCAGTACTTC. It translates to CASSVIGGRLMFYEQYF.

This chain connects TRBV27 to TRBJ2-5; 7 positions agree with TRBD1. The germline V gene encodes CDR1 MNHEY and CDR2 SMNVEV (reference sequence). The CDR3 has 13 amino acids. V was clipped by 6 bases and J by 1 base; unmatched bases: 2. CDR3 sequence: CASRYRGQETQYF. The CDR3 nucleotides are TGTGCCAGCAGGTACAGGGGCCAAGAGACCCAGTACTTC.

This rearrangement joins TRBV9 to TRBJ2-2, with TRBD1 identical over 12 bases. CDR1 and CDR2 from the germline V gene are SGDLS and YYNGEE. The CDR3 is 17 amino acids. The V gene end was trimmed by 1 base and the J gene end by 7 bases; junction bases not matched to a gene: 8. In nucleotides, the CDR3 is TGTGCCAGCAGCGTAATCGGGACAGGGGGCTCAAGCGGGGAGCTGTTTTTT. Protein: CASSVIGTGGSSGELFF.

This chain uses TRBV7-8 with TRBJ2-2; 8 nucleotides line up with TRBD2. This CDR3 has 15 residues. Trimming took 3 bases from V and 8 from J; bases not matched to a gene: 8. Germline V gene data show CDR1 as SGHVS and CDR2 as FQNEAQ. This CDR3 is CASSLGLDVLGELFF. CDR3 nucleotide sequence: TGTGCCAGCAGCTTGGGACTAGATGTTTTGGGGGAGCTGTTTTTT. Full variable domain (outside the CDR3, taken from reference TRBV7-8 and TRBJ2-2): GAGVSQSPRYKVAKRGQDVALRCDPISGHVSLFWYQQALGQGPEFLTYFQNEAQLDKSGLPSDRFFAERPEGSVSTLKIQRTQQEDSAVYLCASSLGLDVLGELFFGEGSRLTVL.

The chain is built from TRBV28 and TRBJ1-1, with D perhaps matching TRBD1 (6 bases). Deletions cut 6 bases from V and 5 bases from J, with 13 bases between. In germline, CDR1 is MDHEN, CDR2 SYDVKM. This CDR3 contains 13 residues. CDR3 sequence (DNA): TGTGCCAGCAGAAAACCAGGGGAGACTGAAGCTTTCTTT. Translation gives CASRKPGETEAFF.

The chain couples TRBV29-1 to TRBJ2-1; a weak D match, TRBD2 (6 bases). The CDR3 contains 17 residues. Trimming pared 1 base from V and 2 bases from J, leaving 18 bases between. Germline values: CDR1 SQVTM, CDR2 ANQGSEA. The DNA of the CDR3 is TGCAGCGTTGAAGTTAAGACCTCGGGGGAACCCTACAATGAGCAGTTCTTC. As protein: CSVEVKTSGEPYNEQFF.

This chain joins TRBV28 and TRBJ2-7; TRBD2 is a possible D gene (6 bases). Germline assignment: CDR1 MDHEN and CDR2 SYDVKM. CDR3 length: 12 amino acids. The V end was cut by 5 bases, the J end by 5 bases, with 10 bases between. The CDR3 DNA reads as TGTGCCAGCAGTAAGACTAGAAACGAGCAGTACTTC. Translated, it gives CASSKTRNEQYF.

This clone was picked up one time. V and J are TRBV2 and TRBJ2-5; 7 bases align to TRBD2. With 8 bases clipped from V and 9 bases from J, the junction kept 9 bases outside the gene matches. This CDR3 contains 12 residues. Germline CDR1 and CDR2: SNHLY and FYNNEI. The CDR3 DNA reads as TGTGCCAGCGGGGGGGTAGGCGGGGCCCAGTACTTC. Residues: CASGGVGGAQYF.

This clone was seen more than once but under ten times. This sequence joins TRBV7-9 and TRBJ1-4; 8 nucleotides align to TRBD1. Trimming at V came to 5 bases and at J to 8 bases, leaving 7 bases not matched to a gene. CDR3 length equals 14 residues. Germline V gene sequence: CDR1 SEHNR, CDR2 FQNEAQ (reference sequence). CDR3 DNA: TGTGCCAGCAGCCCCCAGGGGGCATGGGAAAAACTGTTTTTT. It translates to CASSPQGAWEKLFF.

The rearrangement uses TRBV5-5 and TRBJ2-7; D uncertain. Per germline, CDR1 SGHKS and CDR2 YYEKEE (reference sequence). The CDR3 loop spans 12 amino acids. V shed 1 base and J shed 7 bases, with 9 bases lying between them. In DNA, the CDR3 is TGTGCCAGCAGCTTGCCACCTATGGAGCAGTACTTC. It codes for CASSLPPMEQYF.

V and J are TRBV30 and TRBJ1-1; tentative D call: TRBD1 (6 bases). Per the germline V gene, CDR1 is GTSNPN and CDR2 is SVGIG (reference sequence). V shed 0 bases and J shed 0 bases, with 17 bases lying between them. The CDR3 has 17 amino acids. The CDR3: CAWSVSHRDPMNTEAFF. CDR3 nucleotide sequence: TGTGCCTGGAGTGTATCCCACAGGGATCCAATGAACACTGAAGCTTTCTTT. The variable domain in full, with the rest retrieved from reference TRBV30 and TRBJ1-1, is SQTIHQWPATLVQPVGSPLSLECTVEGTSNPNLYWYRQAAGRGLQLLFYSVGIGQISSEVPQNLSASRPQDRQFILSSKKLLLSDSGFYLCAWSVSHRDPMNTEAFFGQGTRLTVV.

This chain joins TRBV6-1 and TRBJ1-1, with 7 positions matching TRBD1. CDR1 is MNHNS and CDR2 is SASEGT in the germline V gene. V lost 1 base and J lost 0; bases outside the gene matches: 14. There are 19 residues in the CDR3. CDR3 protein: CASSEGRGRWFLLNTEAFF. DNA of the CDR3: TGTGCCAGCAGTGAAGGGAGGGGGCGTTGGTTCTTGCTGAACACTGAAGCTTTCTTT.

This rearrangement joins TRBV7-6 to TRBJ1-1; D ambiguous. CDR1 is SGHVS, CDR2 FNYEAQ, per germline. The CDR3 is made up of 15 amino acids. V was pared by 0 bases and J by 5 bases, with 13 bases between. CDR3 sequence reads: CASSLAWGEETEAFF. CDR3 sequence (DNA): TGTGCCAGCAGCTTAGCGTGGGGAGAGGAAACTGAAGCTTTCTTT.

V usage is TRBV7-9 and J usage is TRBJ2-7; tentative D call: TRBD2 (6 bases). V lost 1 base and J lost 0, with 7 bases in between. The CDR3 sequence is 14 residues long. Germline-derived CDR1 and CDR2 are SEHNR and FQNEAQ (reference sequence). In DNA, the CDR3 is TGTGCCAGCAGCTTAGGGACTAACTCCTACGAGCAGTACTTC. Translation: CASSLGTNSYEQYF.

This rearrangement joins TRBV18 to TRBJ2-1; TRBD2 matches 11 bases. With V trimmed by 4 bases and J by 2 bases, 10 bases remained unmatched. CDR1 is KGHSH, CDR2 LQKENI, per germline. The CDR3 is made up of 18 amino acids. DNA of the CDR3: TGTGCCAGCTCACTCCGAACTAGCGGGAGTTCTACCTACAATGAGCAGTTCTTC. Its translation: CASSLRTSGSSTYNEQFF.

The chain uses TRBV4-3 and TRBJ2-3; perhaps TRBD2 as D (6 bases). The CDR3 totals 17 residues. V lost 0 bases and J lost 2, with 15 bases in between. Germline CDR1 is LGHNA and CDR2 is YSLEER. The CDR3 DNA is TGCGCCAGCAGCCAAGAGTTGCGTAGCGGAACCACAGATACGCAGTATTTT. Amino acids: CASSQELRSGTTDTQYF.

The chain is built from TRBV27 and TRBJ2-1; TRBD2 agrees at 15 bases. Germline CDR1 reads MNHEY; CDR2 reads SMNVEV (reference sequence). The CDR3 totals 18 residues. V gave up 4 bases and J gave up 7 bases; unmatched junction bases: 11. The CDR3 protein is CASSSQGLAGGLWNEQFF. The CDR3 coding sequence is TGTGCCAGCAGTTCCCAGGGACTAGCGGGAGGTCTTTGGAATGAGCAGTTCTTC.

The chain employs TRBV9 and TRBJ2-1, with D possibly being TRBD2 (6 bases). The CDR3 is 15 amino acids. V lost 0 bases to trimming and J lost 8 bases, with 15 bases between them. Germline assignment: CDR1 SGDLS and CDR2 YYNGEE. This CDR3 is CASSVAGWGVDEQFF. The CDR3 DNA reads as TGTGCCAGCAGCGTAGCCGGATGGGGGGTGGATGAGCAGTTCTTC.

The chain has TRBV7-6 and TRBJ2-3, with TRBD1 as a possible D gene (7 bases). The CDR3 extends over 16 amino acids. CDR1 and CDR2 (germline): SGHVS, FNYEAQ. V was trimmed by 5 bases and J by 4 bases, leaving 19 bases between them. The CDR3 region is CASSRSQGRFPDTQYF. CDR3 DNA: TGTGCCAGCAGCCGATCACAGGGGAGGTTCCCAGATACGCAGTATTTT.

The chain couples TRBV5-6 to TRBJ2-7, with D perhaps matching TRBD1 (6 bases). Germline CDR1 SGHDT, CDR2 YYEEEE. The V end was cut by 3 bases, the J end by 8 bases, with 21 bases between. CDR3 length equals 15 residues. The CDR3 reads CASSSQGGSVGQQYF. Here the CDR3 DNA reads TGTGCCAGCAGCTCCCAAGGGGGATCTGTTGGACAGCAGTACTTC.